These 5 T cell receptor beta chains originate from one sample sequenced in a study of T cells in Graves' hyperthyroidism and ophthalmopathy. RNA transcripts gave rise to amplified TCR beta CDR3 regions. Using the HTBI primer set, a first-round RT-PCR was run on the TCR CDR3. TCRdb passed the multiplex PCR reads through MiXCR, listing each CDR3 protein once. The repertoire consists of a few hundred thousand distinct CDR3 sequences, with 18% occurring once and the leading ten covering around 16%. Sequences were obtained from blood. Source of these receptors: a woman between 40 and 55 years old with Graves' ophthalmopathy.

This clonotype has ten or more counts. V gene TRBV6-5 combines with J gene TRBJ2-7, with D tentatively TRBD1 (6 bases). Germline V lookup: CDR1 MNHEY, CDR2 SVGAGI. Deletions cut 6 bases from V and 3 bases from J, with 18 bases between. This CDR3 is 15 amino acids long. DNA for the CDR3: TGTGCCAGCAGCACTACCTGGGGGCAAAACTACGAGCAGTACTTC. It codes for CASSTTWGQNYEQYF.

This clonotype was picked up many times. The chain links TRBV7-2 to TRBJ2-7, with 7 bases lining up with TRBD1. CDR1 and CDR2 from the germline V gene are SGHTA and FQGNSA. The CDR3 extends over 15 amino acids. V gave up 5 bases and J gave up 2 bases; unmatched junction bases: 9. In DNA form, the CDR3 reads TGTGCCAGCAGCAAACTTTCGGGACAGCCCTACGAGCAGTACTTC. This translates into CASSKLSGQPYEQYF.

This clonotype was seen a few times. The rearrangement joins TRBV7-2 to TRBJ1-5, with no clear D. Germline-derived CDR1 and CDR2 are SGHTA and FQGNSA. The CDR3 spans 13 residues. V was pared by 5 bases and J by 6 bases, with 11 bases between. The CDR3 region is CASSPAFSQPQHF. CDR3 nucleotides: TGTGCCAGCAGCCCAGCCTTTAGTCAGCCCCAGCATTTT.

The chain carries TRBV6-5 and TRBJ2-7; 8 bases agree with TRBD2. The V gene end was trimmed by 4 bases and the J gene end by 0 bases; junction bases not matched to a gene: 5. The length of the CDR3 is 15 residues. Germline assignment: CDR1 MNHEY and CDR2 SVGAGI. CDR3 DNA sequence: TGTGCCAGCAGTTGGGTCGGGAGGGCCTCCTACGAGCAGTACTTC. Protein: CASSWVGRASYEQYF.

The chain recombines TRBV10-3 with TRBJ2-5; weak D call: TRBD1 (6 bases). The CDR3 is made up of 17 amino acids. Per germline, CDR1 ENHRY and CDR2 SYGVKD. V was pared by 0 bases and J by 4 bases, with 18 bases between. DNA for the CDR3: TGTGCCATCAGTGAGTCGAGGGGGTATCTCCAACGAGAGACCCAGTACTTC. Translated: CAISESRGYLQRETQYF.